This T cell receptor beta chain was documented in a study of CD4+ T cells in melanoma. Germline values: CDR1 MNHNY, CDR2 SVGAGI (reference sequence). V was cut by 0 bases and J by 0 bases, with 6 bases left in between. CDR3 length: 16 amino acids. The data were produced by immunoSEQ multiplex PCR, yet TCRdb's version contains in-frame clones alone and is incomplete. The table shows some 15,000 clones, with approximately 63% occurring only once. This clonotype was sampled from a human donor with melanoma. Sequenced: cells from a culture (not recorded whether cultured in vitro). The chain employs TRBV6-6 and TRBJ1-6; D is undetermined. The chain's CDR3 is CASSYSTISYNSPLHF. In DNA form, the CDR3 reads TGTGCCAGCAGTTACTCGACAATCTCCTATAATTCACCCCTCCACTTT.